The 9 T cell receptor beta chains listed next were all sequenced from one sample in a study of blood T cells in healthy people across ages. PCR was performed a second time for roughly 7 to 11 cycles using a sample-barcoded 5' primer and a J-beta primer mix. TCRdb re-called the 5' RACE reads through MiXCR, storing one row per CDR3 protein. Of approximately 940,000 distinct CDR3 sequences in the sample, approximately 49% were seen once. Specimen: blood. The receptors stem from a man aged 30 to 39 in good health.

The chain couples TRBV4-1 to TRBJ2-1, with D perhaps matching TRBD1 or TRBD2 (5 bases each). Germline V gives CDR1 MGHRA, CDR2 YSYEKL. This CDR3 is built from 17 residues. V was trimmed by 5 bases and J by 3 bases, leaving 20 bases between them. The CDR3 protein is CASSSKRGVRGYNEQFF. CDR3 bases: TGCGCCAGCAGCTCCAAAAGGGGAGTAAGGGGCTACAATGAGCAGTTCTTC.

The chain uses TRBV12-3 or TRBV12-4 and TRBJ1-5; D gene unclear. Trimming cost V 5 bases and J 4 bases, with 12 bases left between them. The CDR3 covers 14 residues. The CDR3 DNA sequence: TGTGCCAGCAGTCCCGGACCTATGAATCAGCCCCAGCATTTT. Translated, it gives CASSPGPMNQPQHF.

V usage is TRBV20-1 and J usage is TRBJ1-1; D remains unclear. Per the germline V gene, CDR1 is DFQATT and CDR2 is SNEGSKA (reference sequence). The CDR3 is 13 amino acids. V dropped 0 bases and J dropped 4 bases, with 9 bases sitting between them. The CDR3 loop is CSARESPGTEAFF. For the CDR3, the DNA is TGCAGTGCTAGAGAGTCACCAGGCACTGAAGCTTTCTTT.

V gene TRBV7-2 combines with J gene TRBJ1-6, with a tentative D call TRBD1 (6 bases). This CDR3 contains 15 residues. Trimming cost V 2 bases and J 3 bases, with 8 bases left between them. CDR1 SGHTA and CDR2 FQGNSA come from the germline V gene. The CDR3 region has the DNA TGTGCCAGCAGCTTACAAGGGGGCTATAATTCACCCCTCCACTTT. This codes for CASSLQGGYNSPLHF.

This chain uses TRBV11-1 with TRBJ2-5; TRBD2 aligns across 11 bases. V was clipped by 5 bases and J by 2 bases; unmatched bases: 7. Germline CDR1 reads SGHAT; CDR2 reads FQDESV (reference sequence). The length of the CDR3 is 16 residues. CDR3 coding DNA: TGTGCCAGCAGCACCCGGACTAGCGGGCGACAAGAGACCCAGTACTTC. Translation: CASSTRTSGRQETQYF.

This clonotype was found a few times. The V gene is TRBV10-3, the J gene TRBJ2-7; 7 bases are a match to TRBD1. The CDR3 is made up of 15 amino acids. Germline V gene lookup returns CDR1 ENHRY and CDR2 SYGVKD. V was pared by 4 bases and J by 4 bases, with 10 bases of the junction left unmatched. The CDR3 DNA sequence: TGTGCCATCAGTGGATCTAAGAACAGGGGTTACGAGCAGTACTTC. It codes for CAISGSKNRGYEQYF.

On this clonotype itself: This may be a read error: a much more frequent sequence differs by one nucleotide. This chain uses TRBV9 with TRBJ2-5; 7 nucleotides align to TRBD1. J was trimmed by 8 bases and V by 2 bases; bases with no gene match: 15. Per germline, CDR1 SGDLS and CDR2 YYNGEE. This CDR3 contains 16 residues. The CDR3 sequence is CASSVQHRGRGGTQYF. The CDR3 coding sequence is TGTGCCAGCAGCGTTCAGCACAGGGGACGAGGGGGAACCCAGTACTTC.

The sample holds one count of this clonotype. This chain joins TRBV6-2 or TRBV6-3 and TRBJ2-7, with D perhaps matching TRBD2 (5 bases). Deletions cut 3 bases from V and 2 bases from J, with 11 bases between. This CDR3 is built from 14 residues. From germline, CDR1 is MNHEY and CDR2 SVGEGT. The DNA for the CDR3 is TGTGCCAGCAGTTATGGAGGACTGACCTACGAGCAGTACTTC. Protein: CASSYGGLTYEQYF.

This clonotype was seen only a few times. V is TRBV12-3 or TRBV12-4 and J is TRBJ1-2; D gene ambiguous. The CDR3 is 13 residues long. V was pared by 3 bases and J by 2 bases, with 7 bases between. CDR3: CASSLLQNYGYTF. CDR3 sequence (DNA): TGTGCCAGCAGTTTGTTACAGAACTATGGCTACACCTTC.